Below, 5 T cell receptor beta chains from the same sample are listed, as sequenced in a study of control samples from healthy donors and cancer patients. TCRdb keeps only in-frame clones here, not all; method: immunoSEQ multiplex PCR. The profile shows about 160,000 clones, over 95% of them singletons. The specimen sequenced was blood. All receptors derive from a woman in her thirties in good health.

The gene calls are TRBV7-9 and TRBJ2-1; D might be TRBD1 or TRBD2, each matching 6 bases. Trimming shortened V by 1 base and J by 7 bases, and 14 bases separated the two germline ends. Germline values: CDR1 SEHNR, CDR2 FQNEAQ (reference sequence). This CDR3 spans 15 amino acids. The CDR3 sequence is CASSLGGARRNEQFF. The CDR3 DNA reads TGTGCCAGCAGCTTAGGGGGGGCGAGGCGGAATGAGCAGTTCTTC. The variable domain in full, completed from reference TRBV7-9 and TRBJ2-1, reads DTGVSQNPRHKITKRGQNVTFRCDPISEHNRLYWYRQTLGQGPEFLTYFQNEAQLEKSRLLSDRFSAERPKGSFSTLEIQRTEQGDSAMYLCASSLGGARRNEQFFGPGTRLTVL.

Concerning this clone: This CDR3 is also generated by other DNA sequences in the sample. The CDR3 sequence is CASSPPQGASGANVLTF. The CDR3 DNA reads as TGTGCCAGCTCACCCCCACAGGGGGCCTCTGGGGCCAACGTCCTGACTTTC. This chain joins TRBV18 and TRBJ2-6, with TRBD1 matching 9 bases. The V segment lost 3 bases and the J segment 0 bases; nucleotides outside the gene matches: 3. The germline CDR1 and CDR2 sequences are KGHSH and LQKENI. The CDR3 length is 17 residues.

The J gene is TRBJ2-3, the V gene TRBV7-9; D is unresolved. Germline assignment: CDR1 SEHNR and CDR2 FQNEAQ (reference sequence). This CDR3 is 12 amino acids long. V was shortened by 3 bases and J by 6 bases, with 7 bases between the two germline ends. This CDR3 reads CASSFGPDTQYF. The DNA for the CDR3 is TGTGCCAGCAGCTTCGGGCCCGATACGCAGTATTTT.

The chain employs TRBV28 and TRBJ2-2, with D perhaps TRBD1 (6 bases). Germline V gene lookup returns CDR1 MDHEN and CDR2 SYDVKM. Deletions cut 5 bases from V and 0 bases from J, with 13 bases between. This CDR3 contains 16 residues. The CDR3 loop reads CASSPGHYANTGELFF. CDR3 DNA sequence: TGTGCCAGCAGTCCGGGACACTATGCGAACACCGGGGAGCTGTTTTTT.

V usage is TRBV9 and J usage is TRBJ1-5; D not certain. The germline gives CDR1 SGDLS, CDR2 YYNGEE. Trimming shortened V by 0 bases and J by 6 bases, and 7 bases separated the two germline ends. The CDR3 extends over 13 amino acids. CDR3 sequence (DNA): TGTGCCAGCAGCGTAGACCCCGCTCAGCCCCAGCATTTT. Translating gives CASSVDPAQPQHF.